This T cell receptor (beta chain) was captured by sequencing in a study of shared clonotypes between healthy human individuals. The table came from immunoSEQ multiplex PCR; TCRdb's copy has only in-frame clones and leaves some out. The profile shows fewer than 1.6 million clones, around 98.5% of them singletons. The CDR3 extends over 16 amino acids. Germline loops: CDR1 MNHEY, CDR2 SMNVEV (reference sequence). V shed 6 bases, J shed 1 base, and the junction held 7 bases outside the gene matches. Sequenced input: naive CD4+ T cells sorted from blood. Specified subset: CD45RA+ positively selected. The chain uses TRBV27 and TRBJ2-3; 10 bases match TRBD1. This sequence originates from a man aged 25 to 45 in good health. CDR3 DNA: TGTGCCAGCAGCCGAGACAGGGGGCTGCGCACAGATACGCAGTATTTT. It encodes CASSRDRGLRTDTQYF.